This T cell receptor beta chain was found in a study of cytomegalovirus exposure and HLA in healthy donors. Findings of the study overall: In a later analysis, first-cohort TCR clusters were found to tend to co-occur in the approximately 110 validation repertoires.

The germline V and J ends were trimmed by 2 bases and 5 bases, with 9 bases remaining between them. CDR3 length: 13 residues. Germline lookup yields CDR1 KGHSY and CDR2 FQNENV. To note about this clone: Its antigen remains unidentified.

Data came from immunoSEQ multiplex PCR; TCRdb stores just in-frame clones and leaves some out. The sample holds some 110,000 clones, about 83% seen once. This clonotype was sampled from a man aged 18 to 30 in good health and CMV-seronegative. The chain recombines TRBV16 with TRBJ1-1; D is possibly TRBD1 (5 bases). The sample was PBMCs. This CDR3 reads CASSQGGGTEAFF. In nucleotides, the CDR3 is TGTGCCAGCAGCCAAGGCGGGGGAACTGAAGCTTTCTTT.